One and the same sample provided the 11 T cell receptor beta chains below, sequenced in a study of cytotoxic CD8 clonotypes in ibrutinib-treated CLL. Only in-frame clones appear in the TCRdb table, and some are missing; sequencing was by immunoSEQ multiplex PCR. Here the sample spans around 91,000 clones, about 86% being singletons. The source was PBMCs, collected before ibrutinib treatment. The receptors come from a human donor with chronic lymphocytic leukemia.

The chain recombines TRBV6-1 with TRBJ1-2; TRBD1 aligns across 7 bases. The ends lost 7 bases at V and 4 bases at J; junction bases unmatched: 6. Germline lookup yields CDR1 MNHNS and CDR2 SASEGT. CDR3 size: 13 residues. In DNA form, the CDR3 reads TGTGCCAGCACCGGCTGGACAGGCTATGGCTACACCTTC. Protein product: CASTGWTGYGYTF.

There are a few counts of this clone. The chain has TRBV5-6 and TRBJ2-3; no clear D gene. The CDR3 has 15 amino acids. Per the germline V gene, CDR1 is SGHDT and CDR2 is YYEEEE. The ends were cut back, 1 base at V and 1 base at J, with 10 bases in the middle. CDR3 nucleotides: TGTGCCAGCAGCTTGCCAGCCGACGGCACAGATACGCAGTATTTT. It specifies CASSLPADGTDTQYF.

The V call is TRBV29-1, the J call TRBJ2-7; 7 bases agree with TRBD1. Germline V gene lookup returns CDR1 SQVTM and CDR2 ANQGSEA. The CDR3 extends over 16 amino acids. V trimming: 4 bases; J trimming: 3 bases; junction bases outside the gene matches: 15. The CDR3: CSVARLTSGGNYEQYF. DNA of the CDR3: TGCAGCGTTGCTCGGTTGACGTCAGGGGGTAACTACGAGCAGTACTTC.

The gene calls are TRBV9 and TRBJ2-2, with D possibly being TRBD2 (6 bases). Per germline, CDR1 SGDLS and CDR2 YYNGEE. V lost 6 bases and J lost 7, with 16 bases in between. The CDR3 consists of 14 residues. CDR3 loop: CASTPRGGVGELFF. The DNA of the CDR3 is TGTGCCAGCACCCCAAGGGGAGGAGTCGGGGAGCTGTTTTTT.

V gene TRBV6-5 combines with J gene TRBJ2-7; D unclear. The CDR3 loop spans 14 amino acids. Between the trimmed V and J ends, which lost 0 bases and 5 bases, there was a span of 11 bases. CDR1 and CDR2 from the germline V gene are MNHEY and SVGAGI. CDR3: CASSYSNTLHEQYF. CDR3 nucleotide sequence: TGTGCCAGCAGTTACTCGAATACTCTGCACGAGCAGTACTTC.

The chain joins TRBV7-6 to TRBJ2-1; 16 bases are a match to TRBD2. Per the germline V gene, CDR1 is SGHVS and CDR2 is FNYEAQ. The CDR3 is 17 residues long. V lost 5 bases to trimming and J lost 5 bases; unmatched junction nucleotides: 6. The CDR3 here is CASSPGTSGRADNEQFF. As DNA, the CDR3 is TGTGCCAGCAGCCCCGGGACTAGCGGGAGGGCCGACAATGAGCAGTTCTTC.

CDR3 in DNA: TGTGCCAGCAATCCCGGTTGGTTTAGCAATCAGCCCCAGCATTTT. Translated: CASNPGWFSNQPQHF. The chain carries TRBV6-5 and TRBJ1-5, with D unclear. The V gene lost 7 bases and the J gene lost 0 bases, with 13 bases spanning the gap. Germline CDR1 is MNHEY and CDR2 is SVGAGI. This CDR3 contains 15 residues.

This rearrangement joins TRBV4-2 to TRBJ2-1, with 9 bases fitting TRBD2. The CDR3 is 15 amino acids. Germline CDR1 LGHNA, CDR2 YNFKEQ. V was clipped by 5 bases and J by 4 bases; unmatched bases: 6. CDR3 loop: CASSAGTSTYNEQFF. In DNA, the CDR3 is TGTGCCAGCAGCGCCGGGACTAGCACTTACAATGAGCAGTTCTTC.

The rearrangement links TRBV4-3 to TRBJ1-1, with no clear D. The CDR3 runs 14 residues. Trimming stripped 0 bases from V and 3 bases from J, with 8 bases between. Germline values: CDR1 LGHNA, CDR2 YSLEER. CDR3 nucleotide sequence: TGCGCCAGCAGCCAAGAGCCTGGGGACACTGAAGCTTTCTTT. It codes for CASSQEPGDTEAFF.

This sequence joins TRBV28 and TRBJ1-1, with 7 nucleotides matching TRBD1. The V segment lost 8 bases and the J segment 0 bases; nucleotides outside the gene matches: 15. CDR1 is MDHEN, CDR2 SYDVKM, per germline. The CDR3 covers 17 residues. This CDR3 reads CASRPFPRQGLNTEAFF. The CDR3 bases are TGTGCCAGCCGTCCTTTCCCCCGACAGGGATTGAACACTGAAGCTTTCTTT. The whole variable domain, remainder taken from reference TRBV28 and TRBJ1-1, is DVKVTQSSRYLVKRTGEKVFLECVQDMDHENMFWYRQDPGLGLRLIYFSYDVKMKEKGDIPEGYSVSREKKERFSLILESASTNQTSMYLCASRPFPRQGLNTEAFFGQGTRLTVV.

This chain links TRBV7-3 with TRBJ2-2, with D perhaps being TRBD1 or TRBD2 (6 bases each). V lost 5 bases and J lost 2, with 15 bases in between. Per germline, CDR1 SGHTA and CDR2 FQGTGA. This CDR3 is 16 amino acids long. The CDR3 is CASSLQGGSNTGELFF. The CDR3 bases are TGTGCCAGCAGCCTCCAAGGGGGGAGCAACACCGGGGAGCTGTTTTTT.